Presented here are 20 T cell receptor beta chains from one specimen sequenced in a study of blood T cells in healthy people across ages. PCR was performed a second time for about 6 to 12 cycles using a sample-barcoded 5' primer and a J-beta primer mix. TCRdb independently ran MiXCR on the 5' RACE reads; one entry per CDR3 protein. The profile shows roughly 900,000 distinct CDR3 sequences, around 30% of them singletons. The sequenced sample was blood. These receptors came from a woman of 80 years or more in good health.

The J gene is TRBJ2-1, the V gene TRBV29-1; 10 bases map to TRBD1. This CDR3 has 14 residues. Germline CDR1 SQVTM, CDR2 ANQGSEA. Trimming cost V 5 bases and J 4 bases; bases outside gene matches: 5. CDR3 sequence: CSVRDRGLYNEQFF. The CDR3 DNA reads as TGCAGCGTTCGGGACAGGGGCCTGTACAATGAGCAGTTCTTC.

This clonotype was detected ten times or more. The chain combines TRBV5-1 with TRBJ2-2; D is ambiguous. V lost 0 bases to trimming and J lost 5 bases, with 5 bases between them. The CDR3 is 13 amino acids. Per the germline V gene, CDR1 is SGHRS and CDR2 is YFSETQ. CDR3 coding DNA: TGCGCCAGCAGCTTGGGGGAAACCGGGGAGCTGTTTTTT. It encodes CASSLGETGELFF.

This chain joins TRBV12-3 or TRBV12-4 and TRBJ2-1; possibly TRBD1 for D (5 bases). This CDR3 spans 15 amino acids. Trimming removed 1 base at V and 6 bases at J, with 13 bases between. CDR3 nucleotides: TGTGCCAGCAGTTTAGGGCAGGGTTTTGGCAATGAGCAGTTCTTC. It is translated as CASSLGQGFGNEQFF.

Concerning this clonotype itself: A read error is possible here, since a much larger clone lies one base away. This chain joins TRBV24-1 and TRBJ1-2, with D perhaps matching TRBD1 (5 bases). The CDR3 loop spans 15 amino acids. The V gene lost 4 bases and the J gene lost 8 bases, with 19 bases spanning the gap. Per the germline V gene, CDR1 is KGHDR and CDR2 is SFDVKD. This CDR3 is CATSEAGTEATGYTF. The CDR3 DNA sequence: TGTGCCACCAGTGAGGCCGGGACGGAAGCCACAGGCTACACCTTC.

This rearrangement joins TRBV12-3 or TRBV12-4 to TRBJ2-3; D gene uncertain. Trimming shortened V by 6 bases and J by 13 bases, and 26 bases separated the two germline ends. The CDR3 sequence is 15 residues long. The CDR3 is CASSPQGLGADMEYF. CDR3 sequence (DNA): TGTGCCAGCAGCCCGCAAGGTCTTGGAGCAGATATGGAGTATTTT.

There are many counts of this clonotype. This chain joins TRBV7-2 and TRBJ1-6; D not certain. This CDR3 contains 15 residues. Looked up from germline, CDR1 is SGHTA and CDR2 is FQGNSA. Trimming removed 5 bases from V and 15 bases from J, with 23 bases in between. The CDR3, as DNA: TGTGCCAGCAGCGCAGAGGTGAGAGCCTCTTGGGTCCTCCACTTT. It encodes CASSAEVRASWVLHF.

This clonotype was counted only a few times. CDR3 in DNA: TGCAGTGCGCCGGGACAGGGGAATGGAAACACCATATATTTT. It specifies CSAPGQGNGNTIYF. This sequence joins TRBV20-1 and TRBJ1-3; 10 positions match TRBD1. This CDR3 region has 14 residues. Losses at the gene ends were 6 bases for V and 3 bases for J; bases not matched to a gene: 5. The germline CDR1 and CDR2 sequences are DFQATT and SNEGSKA (reference sequence).

The J gene is TRBJ1-5, the V gene TRBV6-2 or TRBV6-3; perhaps TRBD1 as D (5 bases). V lost 2 bases to trimming and J lost 9 bases, with 8 bases between them. Per germline, CDR1 MNHEY and CDR2 SVGEGT. This CDR3 comprises 12 residues. The chain's CDR3 is CASSYGGRPQHF. The DNA of the CDR3 is TGTGCCAGCAGTTACGGGGGGAGGCCCCAGCATTTT.

Remarks on this clonotype: This sequence may be a read error, since a much larger clone differs from it by one base. The V gene is TRBV20-1, the J gene TRBJ1-2; a weak D match, TRBD1 (6 bases). From germline, CDR1 is DFQATT and CDR2 SNEGSKA (reference sequence). The CDR3 totals 15 residues. Here the CDR3 reads CRARDRDMGGIGYTF. The DNA for the CDR3 is TGCAGGGCTAGAGATCGGGACATGGGGGGGATTGGCTACACCTTC.

Points on this clonotype: A much more abundant neighbour one base away suggests this may be a read error. The chain carries TRBV12-3 or TRBV12-4 and TRBJ2-7; 8 nucleotides agree with TRBD2. V lost 2 bases and J lost 7; bases outside the gene matches: 13. CDR3 size: 16 residues. CDR3 sequence: CASSLSSGFSYNEQYF. The CDR3 bases are TGTGCCAGCAGTTTATCTAGCGGGTTCTCCTACAATGAGCAGTACTTC.

This clonotype was seen ten or more times. This chain uses TRBV5-5 with TRBJ2-1; D perhaps matches TRBD2 (7 bases). The CDR3 consists of 15 residues. From germline, CDR1 is SGHKS and CDR2 YYEKEE (reference sequence). The V gene lost 7 bases and the J gene lost 1 base, with 15 bases spanning the gap. In nucleotides, the CDR3 is TGTGCCAGCGGGGAGGGGGGCGGGTCCTACAATGAGCAGTTCTTC. Translating it yields CASGEGGGSYNEQFF.

This rearrangement joins TRBV6-5 to TRBJ2-4, with D possibly matching TRBD1 (5 bases). The CDR3 sequence is 16 residues long. Germline V gene sequence: CDR1 MNHEY, CDR2 SVGAGI. V dropped 5 bases and J dropped 0 bases, with 14 bases sitting between them. The CDR3 protein is CASSPLGDRAKNIQYF. The CDR3 coding sequence is TGTGCCAGCAGTCCCCTGGGCGACAGAGCCAAAAACATTCAGTACTTC.

This clonotype has a handful of counts. This chain connects TRBV30 to TRBJ1-2; 9 bases map to TRBD1. Germline lookup yields CDR1 GTSNPN and CDR2 SVGIG (reference sequence). The CDR3 runs to 16 residues. The trim removed 2 bases at V and 8 bases at J, leaving 15 bases unmatched. This CDR3 is CAWSLSGTGNLRGYTF. The CDR3 DNA follows: TGTGCCTGGAGTTTATCGGGGACAGGGAATCTACGGGGCTACACCTTC.

In its sample, this clonotype was seen many times. The chain links TRBV20-1 to TRBJ2-7, with D perhaps given as TRBD1 or TRBD2 (6 bases each). This CDR3 region has 14 residues. Trimming shortened V by 4 bases and J by 0 bases, and 13 bases separated the two germline ends. Germline lookup yields CDR1 DFQATT and CDR2 SNEGSKA (reference sequence). The CDR3 nucleotides are TGCAGTGCTAAGAGGGGGGCCCCCTCCTACGAGCAGTACTTC. This sequence encodes CSAKRGAPSYEQYF.

This clonotype was observed a few times. The CDR3 bases are TGCAGTGCTAGAGATACAGGGTTAGCCAAAAACATTCAGTACTTC. Protein sequence: CSARDTGLAKNIQYF. This chain links TRBV20-1 with TRBJ2-4; possibly TRBD1 for D (6 bases). The V and J ends lost 0 bases and 0 bases respectively, with 9 bases between them. CDR1 and CDR2 from the germline V gene are DFQATT and SNEGSKA (reference sequence). The CDR3 consists of 15 residues.

Of note for this clonotype: This may be a read error, as it is one base from a much larger clone. The chain uses TRBV12-3 or TRBV12-4 and TRBJ2-2; 9 bases match TRBD1. The CDR3 totals 15 residues. The DNA for the CDR3 is TGTGCCAGCAGCCCTGGACAGGGGAGAACCGGGGAGCAGTTTTTT. Its translation is CASSPGQGRTGEQFF.

V gene TRBV7-9 combines with J gene TRBJ2-3; TRBD2 matches at 8 bases. The CDR3 has 16 amino acids. The trim removed 5 bases at V and 3 bases at J, leaving 10 bases unmatched. Germline V gives CDR1 SEHNR, CDR2 FQNEAQ (reference sequence). Here the CDR3 reads CASSGWGLVMTDTQYF. CDR3 nucleotides: TGTGCCAGCAGCGGCTGGGGACTAGTTATGACAGATACGCAGTATTTT. The whole variable domain, filled in from reference TRBV7-9 and TRBJ2-3, reads DTGVSQNPRHKITKRGQNVTFRCDPISEHNRLYWYRQTLGQGPEFLTYFQNEAQLEKSRLLSDRFSAERPKGSFSTLEIQRTEQGDSAMYLCASSGWGLVMTDTQYFGPGTRLTVL.

This chain uses TRBV21-1 with TRBJ2-7; the table's D call, TRBD1, has no DNA check behind it. TRBV21-1 corresponds to a pseudogene. This CDR3 contains 15 residues. CDR3 protein: CASSTRADHSYEQYF. The CDR3 coding sequence is TGTGCCAGCAGCACCAGGGCGGATCACTCCTACGAGCAGTACTTC.

As to this clonotype: The junction departs from germline at one end; a sequencing error may be responsible. This chain connects TRBV7-2 to TRBJ1-5; no reliable D call. CDR3 size: 13 residues. Germline V gene lookup returns CDR1 SGHTA and CDR2 FQGNSA. The CDR3 DNA reads TGTGCTAGCAGCCCCTATGGGGTCGCGCCCCAGCATTTT. As protein: CASSPYGVAPQHF.

Turning to this clonotype: A single base separates this from a much larger clone, so it may be a read error. The V call is TRBV20-1, the J call TRBJ2-1, with a weak D call TRBD1 (6 bases). The CDR3 consists of 14 residues. Germline V gene sequence: CDR1 DFQATT, CDR2 SNEGSKA (reference sequence). This CDR3 reads CGARGTASYNEQFF. CDR3 nucleotide sequence: TGCGGTGCTAGGGGGACGGCCTCCTACAATGAGCAGTTCTTC.